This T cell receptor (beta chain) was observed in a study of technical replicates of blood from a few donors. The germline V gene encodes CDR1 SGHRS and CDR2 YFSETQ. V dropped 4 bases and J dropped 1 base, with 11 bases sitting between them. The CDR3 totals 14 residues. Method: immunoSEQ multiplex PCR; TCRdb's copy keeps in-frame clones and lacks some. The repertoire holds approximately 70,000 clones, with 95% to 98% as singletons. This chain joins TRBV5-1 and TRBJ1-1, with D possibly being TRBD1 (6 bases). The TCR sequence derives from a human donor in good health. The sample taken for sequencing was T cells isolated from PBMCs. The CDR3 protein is CASSLTQGNTEAFF. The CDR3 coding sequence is TGCGCCAGCAGCCTTACACAGGGGAACACTGAAGCTTTCTTT.